The TCR beta chain under discussion was sequenced for a study of T cells after posttransplantation cyclophosphamide. General observations from the study: Later post-transplant blood repertoires were often dominated by donor CD8+ memory clones. Recipient CMV seropositivity and CMV reactivation strongly tracked TRB clonality. Skin or GI-infiltrating T cells shared few TRB sequences with blood.

The naive gate required viable CD3+CD4+ or CD3+CD8+ cells with CCR7+CD45RA+CD45RO-CD95-CD27+CD28+ phenotype. On this clone itself: Antigen: not known.

Germline V gene sequence: CDR1 MGHRA, CDR2 YSYEKL. This CDR3 region has 19 residues. The J segment lost 7 bases and the V segment lost 4 bases, leaving 22 bases of the junction unmatched. Assay used: immunoSEQ multiplex PCR; TCRdb lists only in-frame clones, some missing. The table lists tens of thousands of clones, 95% to 98% of them singletons, with roughly 0.13% in the top ten. The TCR sequence derives from a man aged 50 to 60 in good health, CMV-negative, and a related stem cell transplant donor. Sequenced input: naive CD4+ T cells sorted from PBMCs. The rearrangement uses TRBV4-1 and TRBJ2-7; 10 positions agree with TRBD1. DNA of the CDR3: TGCGCCAGCAGCCTAAACCGGGACAGGGGCACGCACCGGCTGTGTGAGCAGTACTTC. It yields the protein CASSLNRDRGTHRLCEQYF.